A selection of T cell receptor beta chains follows, all from one sample in a study of OX40 agonist ivuxolimab in advanced cancers. TCRdb keeps only in-frame clones here, not all; method: immunoSEQ multiplex PCR. The sample yields 110,000 or so clones, 91% seen once. Here the sequenced sample was CD4+ or CD8+ T cells sorted from blood, taken in a trial of the OX40 agonist ivuxolimab. The receptors were gathered from an adult with an advanced solid tumor such as melanoma, head and neck, liver or kidney cancer. CDR3s include the opening cysteine and the closing phenylalanine or tryptophan. The order of the fields is D gene, clone size, J gene, V gene, CDR3 protein, CDR3 DNA. The D gene is left open where the match is weak. Clone size, where shown, is once, few, many, or a class for clones that have expanded.

TRBD1 | NA | TRBJ1-1 | TRBV12-5 | CASGTGTDMGAFF | TGTGCTAGTGGTACCGGGACAGATATGGGAGCTTTCTTT
NA | NA | TRBJ1-2 | TRBV29-1 | CSVPGGSTNYGYTF | TGCAGCGTTCCCGGAGGGTCAACTAACTATGGCTACACCTTC
NA | once | TRBJ2-7 | TRBV10-3 | CAISQEAGWEQYF | TGTGCCATCAGTCAGGAGGCGGGGTGGGAGCAGTACTTC
NA | NA | TRBJ2-7 | TRBV6-1 | CASISGTYEQYF | TGTGCCAGCATCTCCGGCACCTACGAGCAGTACTTC
NA | NA | TRBJ1-2 | TRBV30 | CASPQGTYGYTF | TGTGCCTCCCCCCAGGGGACCTATGGCTACACCTTC
TRBD1 | NA | TRBJ1-6 | TRBV7-9 | CASSFGSGGQLNSPLHF | TGTGCCAGCAGTTTCGGCTCGGGGGGACAGCTCAATTCACCCCTCCACTTT
TRBD1 | NA | TRBJ2-7 | TRBV30 | CAWSLGTATYEQYF | TGTGCCTGGAGTCTAGGGACAGCAACCTACGAGCAGTACTTC
TRBD1 | NA | TRBJ1-4 | TRBV6-1 | CASSELTGGNEKLFF | TGTGCCAGCAGTGAGTTGACAGGGGGAAATGAAAAACTGTTTTTT
NA | NA | TRBJ2-1 | TRBV6-5 | CASTSATPYNEQFF | TGTGCCAGCACCTCCGCAACCCCCTACAATGAGCAGTTCTTC
NA | NA | TRBJ2-1 | TRBV10-3 | CAISENPKGSSYNEQFF | TGTGCCATCAGCGAAAACCCAAAGGGGAGCTCCTACAATGAGCAGTTCTTC
NA | NA | TRBJ2-7 | TRBV21-1 | CASSKVERDRGRIYEQYF | TGTGCCAGCAGCAAAGTGGAGAGAGACAGGGGAAGGATCTACGAGCAGTACTTC
NA | NA | TRBJ2-5 | TRBV5-3 | CASSLGAAGETQYF | TGTGCCAGCAGCTTGGGAGCGGCCGGGGAGACCCAGTACTTC
NA | few | TRBJ1-1 | TRBV14 | CASSQQGNTEAFF | TGTGCCAGCAGCCAACAGGGGAACACTGAAGCTTTCTTT
NA | NA | TRBJ1-3 | TRBV6-6 | CASSFGNTIYF | TGTGCCAGCAGCTTTGGAAACACCATATATTTT
NA | NA | TRBJ2-1 | TRBV5-1 | CASSLVLAVDEQFF | TGCGCCAGCAGCTTGGTCCTAGCTGTCGATGAGCAGTTCTTC
NA | NA | TRBJ2-2 | TRBV9 | CASSVGLARTGELFF | TGTGCCAGCAGCGTAGGGCTAGCGCGTACCGGGGAGCTGTTTTTT
NA | NA | TRBJ1-1 | TRBV28 | CASLRDTEAFF | TGTGCCAGCCTCCGGGACACTGAAGCTTTCTTT
TRBD1 | NA | TRBJ1-2 | TRBV4-1 | CASSFGQGAYGYTF | TGCGCCAGCAGCTTCGGACAGGGGGCGTATGGCTACACCTTC
NA | NA | TRBJ2-1 | TRBV29-1 | CSVGLGTVTRGEQFF | TGCAGCGTTGGACTAGGGACCGTGACACGGGGTGAGCAGTTCTTC
TRBD1 | NA | TRBJ2-7 | TRBV6-1 | CASSPGQGSEQYF | TGTGCCAGCAGCCCGGGACAGGGTAGCGAGCAGTACTTC
NA | NA | TRBJ1-1 | TRBV19 | CASSLRSKNTEAFF | TGTGCCAGTAGTCTACGGAGTAAAAACACTGAAGCTTTCTTT
NA | NA | TRBJ1-6 | TRBV5-1 | CASSVGHSSYNSPLHF | TGCGCCAGCAGCGTGGGACATAGCTCCTATAATTCACCCCTCCACTTT
TRBD2 | NA | TRBJ2-1 | TRBV30 | CASGLAGSGEQFF | TGTGCCTCGGGACTAGCGGGATCCGGCGAGCAGTTCTTC
TRBD1 | NA | TRBJ2-2 | TRBV5-1 | CASSIDRVVNTGELFF | TGCGCCAGCAGCATCGACAGGGTTGTTAACACCGGGGAGCTGTTTTTT
NA | NA | TRBJ2-7 | TRBV5-4 | CASSFSVSSYEQYF | TGTGCCAGCAGCTTTTCGGTGAGCTCCTACGAGCAGTACTTC
TRBD1 | NA | TRBJ1-6 | TRBV25-1 | CASSEMSTGEGSPLHF | TGTGCCAGCAGTGAGATGTCGACAGGGGAAGGTTCACCCCTCCACTTT
NA | NA | TRBJ1-2 | TRBV2 | CASRNSANYGYTF | TGTGCCAGTAGAAATTCAGCTAACTATGGCTACACCTTC
TRBD2 | NA | TRBJ2-1 | TRBV9 | CASSVPGGNNEQFF | TGTGCCAGCAGCGTACCGGGGGGGAACAATGAGCAGTTCTTC
NA | NA | TRBJ1-1 | TRBV28 | CASSWYATEAFF | TGTGCCAGCAGTTGGTATGCCACTGAAGCTTTCTTT
NA | NA | TRBJ2-3 | TRBV5-8 | CASSFGLNTQYF | TGTGCCAGCAGCTTTGGACTGAATACGCAGTATTTT
TRBD1 | once | TRBJ2-4 | TRBV30 | CAWSVSGQGAKNIQYF | TGTGCCTGGAGTGTTTCGGGACAGGGGGCGAAAAACATTCAGTACTTC
NA | once | TRBJ2-3 | TRBV7-3 | CASSPDSSTDTQYF | TGTGCCAGCAGCCCGGACAGTAGCACAGATACGCAGTATTTT
TRBD1 | NA | TRBJ2-2 | TRBV7-9 | CASSTGTGDTGELFF | TGTGCCAGCAGTACCGGGACAGGAGACACCGGGGAGCTGTTTTTT
TRBD1 | NA | TRBJ2-7 | TRBV27 | CASSPLDRGYEQYF | TGTGCCAGCAGCCCTCTAGACAGGGGCTACGAGCAGTACTTC
TRBD1 | NA | TRBJ2-7 | TRBV19 | CASNPGQGTYEQYF | TGTGCCAGTAATCCGGGACAGGGGACCTACGAGCAGTACTTC
NA | NA | TRBJ1-2 | TRBV9 | CASSAVWGGYTF | TGTGCCAGCAGCGCTGTTTGGGGGGGCTACACCTTC
NA | NA | TRBJ2-7 | TRBV25-1 | CASSEEVEQYF | TGTGCCAGCAGTGAAGAGGTCGAGCAGTACTTC
NA | NA | TRBJ2-3 | TRBV5-6 | CASSFSRRTDTQYF | TGTGCCAGCAGCTTCAGTAGACGGACAGATACGCAGTATTTT
TRBD2 | NA | TRBJ2-3 | TRBV5-1 | CASSIAGGSTDTQYF | TGCGCCAGCAGCATAGCGGGGGGGAGCACAGATACGCAGTATTTT
TRBD1 | once | TRBJ2-5 | TRBV6-1 | CASTEGTVQETQYF | TGTGCCAGCACCGAGGGGACAGTCCAAGAGACCCAGTACTTC
TRBD1 | NA | TRBJ2-7 | TRBV10-2 | CASSDIGTGSSYEQYF | TGCGCCAGCAGTGATATCGGGACAGGGAGCTCCTACGAGCAGTACTTC
NA | few | TRBJ1-3 | TRBV5-1 | CASSPDGTSGNTIYF | TGCGCCAGCAGCCCCGACGGAACGTCTGGAAACACCATATATTTT
TRBD2 | NA | TRBJ2-7 | TRBV5-1 | CASSLVAGLAYEQYF | TGCGCCAGCAGCTTGGTAGCGGGTCTCGCCTACGAGCAGTACTTC
NA | NA | TRBJ2-6 | TRBV5-5 | CASSMGLRISGANVLTF | TGTGCCAGCAGCATGGGGCTAAGGATCTCTGGGGCCAACGTCCTGACTTTC
NA | NA | TRBJ1-6 | TRBV6-1 | CASNPAENSPLHF | TGTGCCAGCAATCCAGCGGAAAATTCACCCCTCCACTTT
NA | NA | TRBJ1-2 | TRBV5-1 | CASSPEGQGYGYTF | TGCGCCAGCAGCCCGGAGGGGCAAGGCTATGGCTACACCTTC
TRBD2 | NA | TRBJ2-1 | TRBV5-8 | CASLKGWTSGNNEQFF | TGTGCCAGCCTCAAGGGATGGACTAGCGGTAACAATGAGCAGTTCTTC
TRBD1 | NA | TRBJ2-5 | TRBV7-9 | CASSLSRGLMQETQYF | TGTGCCAGCAGCTTAAGTAGGGGGCTGATGCAAGAGACCCAGTACTTC
TRBD2 | NA | TRBJ2-7 | TRBV28 | CASSPPSGSLNEQYF | TGTGCCAGCAGCCCCCCTAGCGGGAGTCTGAACGAGCAGTACTTC
NA | NA | TRBJ1-1 | TRBV19 | CASSSGGTEAFF | TGTGCCAGTAGTAGTGGGGGGACTGAAGCTTTCTTT
TRBD2 | NA | TRBJ2-1 | TRBV18 | CASSPGTINEQFF | TGTGCCAGCTCACCCGGGACTATCAATGAGCAGTTCTTC
NA | NA | TRBJ2-7 | TRBV18 | CASSSSVSGRWGEQYF | TGTGCCAGCTCATCCTCGGTGTCGGGACGGTGGGGGGAGCAGTACTTC